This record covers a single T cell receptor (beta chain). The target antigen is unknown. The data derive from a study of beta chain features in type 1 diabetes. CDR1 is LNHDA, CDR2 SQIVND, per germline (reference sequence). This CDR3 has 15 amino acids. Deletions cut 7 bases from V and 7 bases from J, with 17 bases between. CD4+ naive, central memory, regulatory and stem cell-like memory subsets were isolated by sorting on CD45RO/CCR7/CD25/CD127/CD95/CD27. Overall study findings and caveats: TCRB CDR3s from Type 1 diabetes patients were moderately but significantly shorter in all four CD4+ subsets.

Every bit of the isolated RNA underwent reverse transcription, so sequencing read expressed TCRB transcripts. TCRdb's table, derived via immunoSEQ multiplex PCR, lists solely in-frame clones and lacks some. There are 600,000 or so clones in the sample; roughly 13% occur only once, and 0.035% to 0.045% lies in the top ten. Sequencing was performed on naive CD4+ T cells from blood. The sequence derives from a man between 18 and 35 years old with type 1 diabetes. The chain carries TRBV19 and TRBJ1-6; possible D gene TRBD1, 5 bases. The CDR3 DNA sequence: TGTGCCAGTACCTCCTTCCAGGGTGGAAATTCACCCCTCCACTTT. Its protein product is CASTSFQGGNSPLHF.